This T cell receptor (beta chain) was profiled in a study of identical twins. A universal primer binding site was introduced by template switching. The final cDNA contained unique molecular identifiers. MiXCR, run by TCRdb on the 5' RACE reads, gives a single entry per CDR3 protein. The sample lists roughly 690,000 distinct CDR3 sequences; 21% were seen once. The length of the CDR3 is 15 residues. V gave up 4 bases and J gave up 0 bases, with 12 bases separating them. CDR1 is WSHSY and CDR2 is SAAADI in the germline V gene. Only healthy Caucasians were included as donors. The same sample was also studied in work on T cells expressing NK-cell markers. Per that paper: HCMV specificity of the expanded NKG2C+ T cell clones was not established.

Sequencing used PBMCs. The chain links TRBV10-2 to TRBJ1-1; D is uncertain. This TCR was sampled from a woman in her late teens or twenties in good health. CDR3 nucleotide sequence: TGCGCCAGCAGTGCACCCTCAGGAATGAACACTGAAGCTTTCTTT. As protein: CASSAPSGMNTEAFF.